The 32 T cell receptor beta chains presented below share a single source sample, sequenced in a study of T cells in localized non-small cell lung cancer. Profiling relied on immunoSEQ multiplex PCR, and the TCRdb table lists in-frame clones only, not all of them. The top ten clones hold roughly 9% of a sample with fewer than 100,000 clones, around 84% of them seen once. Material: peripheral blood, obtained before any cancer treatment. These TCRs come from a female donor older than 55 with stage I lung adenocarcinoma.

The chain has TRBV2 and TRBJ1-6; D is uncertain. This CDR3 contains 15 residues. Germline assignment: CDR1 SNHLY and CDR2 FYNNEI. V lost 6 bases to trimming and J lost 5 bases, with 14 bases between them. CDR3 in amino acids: CASRPILGDNSPLHF. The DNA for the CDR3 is TGTGCCAGCAGGCCGATCTTAGGAGATAATTCACCCCTCCACTTT.

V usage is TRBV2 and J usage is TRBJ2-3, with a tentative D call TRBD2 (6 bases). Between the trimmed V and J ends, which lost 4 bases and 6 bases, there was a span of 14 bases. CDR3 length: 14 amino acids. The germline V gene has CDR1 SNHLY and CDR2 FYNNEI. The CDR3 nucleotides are TGTGCCAGCAGTGTAGAAGGAGGGAGGGATACGCAGTATTTT. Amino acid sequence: CASSVEGGRDTQYF. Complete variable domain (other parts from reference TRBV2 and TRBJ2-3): EPEVTQTPSHQVTQMGQEVILRCVPISNHLYFYWYRQILGQKVEFLVSFYNNEISEKSEIFDDQFSVERPDGSNFTLKIRSTKLEDSAMYFCASSVEGGRDTQYFGPGTRLTVL.

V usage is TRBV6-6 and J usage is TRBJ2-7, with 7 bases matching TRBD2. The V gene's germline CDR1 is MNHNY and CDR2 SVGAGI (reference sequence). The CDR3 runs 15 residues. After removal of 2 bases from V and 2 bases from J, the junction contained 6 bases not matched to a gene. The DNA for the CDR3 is TGTGCCAGCAGTTACGGGGAGGGAGAGACCTACGAGCAGTACTTC. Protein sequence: CASSYGEGETYEQYF.

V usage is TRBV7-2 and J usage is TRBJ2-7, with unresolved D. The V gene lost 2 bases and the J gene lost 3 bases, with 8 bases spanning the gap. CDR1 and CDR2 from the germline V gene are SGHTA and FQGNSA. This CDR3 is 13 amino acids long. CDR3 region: CASSLRNFYEQYF. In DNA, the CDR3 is TGTGCCAGCAGCTTACGGAACTTCTACGAGCAGTACTTC.

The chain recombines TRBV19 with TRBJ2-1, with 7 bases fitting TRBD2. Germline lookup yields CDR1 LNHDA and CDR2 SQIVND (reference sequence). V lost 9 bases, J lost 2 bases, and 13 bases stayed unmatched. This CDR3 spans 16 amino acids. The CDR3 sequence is CASSTGGSLAYNEQFF. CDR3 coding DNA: TGTGCCAGCTCTACGGGCGGGAGTCTAGCCTACAATGAGCAGTTCTTC.

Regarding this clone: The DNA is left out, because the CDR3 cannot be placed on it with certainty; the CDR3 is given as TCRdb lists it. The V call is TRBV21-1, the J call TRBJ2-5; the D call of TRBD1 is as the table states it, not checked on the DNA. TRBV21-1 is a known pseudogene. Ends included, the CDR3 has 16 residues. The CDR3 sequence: CASSRVGTGIKETQYF.

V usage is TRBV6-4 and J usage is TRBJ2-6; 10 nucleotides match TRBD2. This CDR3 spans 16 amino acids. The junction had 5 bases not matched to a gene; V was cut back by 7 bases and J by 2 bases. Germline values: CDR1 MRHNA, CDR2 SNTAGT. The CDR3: CASKREGPAGANVLTF. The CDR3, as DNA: TGTGCCAGCAAGCGGGAGGGCCCCGCTGGGGCCAACGTCCTGACTTTC.

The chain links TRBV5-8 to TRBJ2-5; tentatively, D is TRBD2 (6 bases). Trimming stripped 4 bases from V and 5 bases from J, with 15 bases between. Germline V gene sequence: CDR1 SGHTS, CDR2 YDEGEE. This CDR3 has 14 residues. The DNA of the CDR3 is TGTGCCAGCAGCCCGGGAAGGGGAGGCGAGACCCAGTACTTC. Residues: CASSPGRGGETQYF.

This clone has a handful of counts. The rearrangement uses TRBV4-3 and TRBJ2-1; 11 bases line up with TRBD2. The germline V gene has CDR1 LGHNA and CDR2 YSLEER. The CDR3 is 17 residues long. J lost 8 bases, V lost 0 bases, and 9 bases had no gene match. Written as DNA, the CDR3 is TGCGCCAGCAGCCAAGAGCTTACTAGCGGGAGATTGCATGAGCAGTTCTTC. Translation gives CASSQELTSGRLHEQFF.

The CDR3 reads CASSLGGLAVSSYEQYF. CDR3 DNA: TGCGCCAGCAGCTTGGGTGGTTTGGCAGTTAGCTCCTACGAGCAGTACTTC. The V gene is TRBV5-1, the J gene TRBJ2-7; D is ambiguous. Trimming left V 0 bases short and J 0 bases short, with 16 bases between. This CDR3 has 17 amino acids. Germline V gene sequence: CDR1 SGHRS, CDR2 YFSETQ.

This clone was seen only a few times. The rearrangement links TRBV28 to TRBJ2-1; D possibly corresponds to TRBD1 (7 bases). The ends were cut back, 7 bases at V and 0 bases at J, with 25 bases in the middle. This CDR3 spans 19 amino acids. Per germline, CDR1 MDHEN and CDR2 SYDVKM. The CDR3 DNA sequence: TGTGCCAGCAACGGGCCAGGGGGGCTAGCCGTATACTCCTACAATGAGCAGTTCTTC. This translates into CASNGPGGLAVYSYNEQFF.

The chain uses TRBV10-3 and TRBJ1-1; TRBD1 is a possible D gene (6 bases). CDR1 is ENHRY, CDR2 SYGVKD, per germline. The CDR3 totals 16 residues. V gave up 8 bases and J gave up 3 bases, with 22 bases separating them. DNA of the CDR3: TGTGCCATCCGGCCGTGGGGGGGCTCAGGGGACACTGAAGCTTTCTTT. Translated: CAIRPWGGSGDTEAFF.

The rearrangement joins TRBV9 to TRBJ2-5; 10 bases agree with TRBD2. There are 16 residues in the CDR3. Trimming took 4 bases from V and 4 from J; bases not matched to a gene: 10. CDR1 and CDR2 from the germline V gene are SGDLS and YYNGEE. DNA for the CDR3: TGTGCCAGCAGCAGAGCGGGGGGGCAGGGTGGAGAGACCCAGTACTTC. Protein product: CASSRAGGQGGETQYF.

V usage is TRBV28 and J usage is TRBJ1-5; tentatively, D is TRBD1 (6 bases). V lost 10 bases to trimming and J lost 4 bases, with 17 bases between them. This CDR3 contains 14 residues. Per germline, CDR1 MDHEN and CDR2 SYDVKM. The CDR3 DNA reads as TGTGCCATCTTTTCCGGGACACGGAATCAGCCCCAGCATTTT. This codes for CAIFSGTRNQPQHF.

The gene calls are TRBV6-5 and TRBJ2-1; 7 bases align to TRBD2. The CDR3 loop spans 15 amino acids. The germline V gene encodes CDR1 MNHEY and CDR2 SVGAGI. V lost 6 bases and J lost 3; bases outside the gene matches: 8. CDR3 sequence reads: CASRFGLDRYNEQFF. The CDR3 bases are TGTGCCAGCAGATTCGGACTAGATCGCTACAATGAGCAGTTCTTC.

CDR3 bases: TGTGCCAGCAGTTCCAGGACTAGCGGGAGCTCCTACAATGAGCAGTTCTTC. As protein: CASSSRTSGSSYNEQFF. The genes are TRBV28 and TRBJ2-1; 13 bases map to TRBD2. In germline, CDR1 is MDHEN, CDR2 SYDVKM. V shed 4 bases, J shed 0 bases, and the junction held 3 bases outside the gene matches. The CDR3 covers 17 residues.

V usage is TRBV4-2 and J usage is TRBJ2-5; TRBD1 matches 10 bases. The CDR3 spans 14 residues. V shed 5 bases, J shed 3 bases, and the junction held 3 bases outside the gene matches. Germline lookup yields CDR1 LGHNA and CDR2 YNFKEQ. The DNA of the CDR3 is TGTGCCAGCAGCAGCGGGACAGGGGAAGAGACCCAGTACTTC. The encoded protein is CASSSGTGEETQYF.

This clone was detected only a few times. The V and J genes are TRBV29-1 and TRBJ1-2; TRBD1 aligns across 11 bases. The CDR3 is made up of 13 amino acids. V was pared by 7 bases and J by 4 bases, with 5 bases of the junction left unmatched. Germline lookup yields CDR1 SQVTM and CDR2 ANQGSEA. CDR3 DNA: TGCAGCGCGGGACAGGGGGGGATCTATGGCTACACCTTC. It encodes CSAGQGGIYGYTF.

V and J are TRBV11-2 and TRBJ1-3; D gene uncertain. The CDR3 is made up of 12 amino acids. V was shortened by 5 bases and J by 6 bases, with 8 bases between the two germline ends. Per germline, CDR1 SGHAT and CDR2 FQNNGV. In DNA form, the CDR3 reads TGTGCCAGCAGCCCACGAGAAAACACCATATATTTT. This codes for CASSPRENTIYF.

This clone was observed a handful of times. The CDR3 here is CASSNPGQGSYEQYF. As DNA, the CDR3 is TGTGCCAGCAGCAACCCGGGACAGGGATCCTACGAGCAGTACTTC. The rearrangement joins TRBV7-9 to TRBJ2-7; 9 positions agree with TRBD1. The ends lost 5 bases at V and 1 base at J; junction bases unmatched: 6. This CDR3 is 15 amino acids long. Germline CDR1 SEHNR, CDR2 FQNEAQ (reference sequence).

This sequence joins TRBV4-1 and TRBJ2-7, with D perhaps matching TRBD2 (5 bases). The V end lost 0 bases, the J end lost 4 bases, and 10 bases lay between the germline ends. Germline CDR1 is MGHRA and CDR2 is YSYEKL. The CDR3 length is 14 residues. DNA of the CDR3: TGCGCCAGCAGCCAAGATCGGGATTTATACGAGCAGTACTTC. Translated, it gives CASSQDRDLYEQYF.

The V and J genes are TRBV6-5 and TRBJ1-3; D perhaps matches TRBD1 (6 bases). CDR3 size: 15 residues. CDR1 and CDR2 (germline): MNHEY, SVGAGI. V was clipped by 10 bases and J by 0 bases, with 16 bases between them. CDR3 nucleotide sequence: TGTGCCACCGGTCGGGGGCGATCCTCTGGAAACACCATATATTTT. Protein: CATGRGRSSGNTIYF.

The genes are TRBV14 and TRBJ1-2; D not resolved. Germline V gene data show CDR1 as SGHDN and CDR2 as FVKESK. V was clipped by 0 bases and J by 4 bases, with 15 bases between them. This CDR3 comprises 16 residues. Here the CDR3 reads CASSQDIGRASYGYTF. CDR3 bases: TGTGCCAGCAGCCAAGATATAGGCCGAGCCAGCTATGGCTACACCTTC. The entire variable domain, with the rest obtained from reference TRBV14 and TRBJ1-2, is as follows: EAGVTQFPSHSVIEKGQTVTLRCDPISGHDNLYWYRRVMGKEIKFLLHFVKESKQDESGMPNNRFLAERTGGTYSTLKVQPAELEDSGVYFCASSQDIGRASYGYTFGSGTRLTVV.

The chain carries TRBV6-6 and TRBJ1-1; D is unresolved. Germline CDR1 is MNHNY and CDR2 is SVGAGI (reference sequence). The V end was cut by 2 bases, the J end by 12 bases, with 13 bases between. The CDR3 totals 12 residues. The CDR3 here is CASSYISQHTFF. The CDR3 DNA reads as TGTGCCAGCAGTTACATCTCACAGCATACTTTCTTT.

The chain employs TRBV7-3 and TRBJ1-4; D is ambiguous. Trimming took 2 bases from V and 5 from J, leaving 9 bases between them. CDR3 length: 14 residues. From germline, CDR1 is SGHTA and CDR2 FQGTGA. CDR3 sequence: CASSLGPGNEKLFF. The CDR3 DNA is TGTGCCAGCAGCTTAGGGCCGGGGAATGAAAAACTGTTTTTT.

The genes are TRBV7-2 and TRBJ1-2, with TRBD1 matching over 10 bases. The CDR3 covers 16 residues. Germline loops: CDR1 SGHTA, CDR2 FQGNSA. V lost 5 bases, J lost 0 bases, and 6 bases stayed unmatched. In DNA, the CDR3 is TGTGCCAGCAGCCCCCCCGGGACAGGGGCTAACTATGGCTACACCTTC. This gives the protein CASSPPGTGANYGYTF.

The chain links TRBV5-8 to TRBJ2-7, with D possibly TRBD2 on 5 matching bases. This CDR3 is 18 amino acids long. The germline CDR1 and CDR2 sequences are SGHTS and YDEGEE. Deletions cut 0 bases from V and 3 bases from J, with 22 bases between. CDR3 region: CASSLVGLAGPDNYEQYF. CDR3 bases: TGTGCCAGCAGCTTGGTGGGTTTGGCGGGCCCCGACAACTACGAGCAGTACTTC.

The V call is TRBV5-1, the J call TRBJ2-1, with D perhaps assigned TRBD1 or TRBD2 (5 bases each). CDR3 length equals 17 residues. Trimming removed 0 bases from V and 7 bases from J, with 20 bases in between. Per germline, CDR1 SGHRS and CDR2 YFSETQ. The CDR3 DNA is TGCGCCAGCAGCTTGGAAGGGGCGGGTGGGGTAAGGAATGAGCAGTTCTTC. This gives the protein CASSLEGAGGVRNEQFF.

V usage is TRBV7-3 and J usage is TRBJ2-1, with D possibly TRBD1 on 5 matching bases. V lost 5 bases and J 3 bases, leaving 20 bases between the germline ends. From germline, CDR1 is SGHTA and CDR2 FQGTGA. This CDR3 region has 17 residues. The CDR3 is CASSPYPSGFGYNEQFF. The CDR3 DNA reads TGTGCCAGCAGCCCATATCCTTCAGGGTTTGGCTACAATGAGCAGTTCTTC.

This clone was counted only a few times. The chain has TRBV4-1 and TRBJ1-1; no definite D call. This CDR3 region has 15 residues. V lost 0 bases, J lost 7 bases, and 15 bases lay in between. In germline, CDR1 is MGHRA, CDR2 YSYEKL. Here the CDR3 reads CASSQDLRRWVEAFF. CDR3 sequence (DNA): TGCGCCAGCAGCCAAGATTTACGACGGTGGGTTGAAGCTTTCTTT.

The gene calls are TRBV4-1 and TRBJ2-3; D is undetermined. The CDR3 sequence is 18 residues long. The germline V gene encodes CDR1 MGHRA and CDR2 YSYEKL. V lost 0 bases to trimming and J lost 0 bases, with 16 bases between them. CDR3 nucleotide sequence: TGCGCCAGCAGCCAAGAAGTAATAAGGTCCACTAGCACAGATACGCAGTATTTT. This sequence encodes CASSQEVIRSTSTDTQYF.

The chain's CDR3 is CASRRQGVTEAFF. The CDR3 DNA sequence: TGTGCCAGTAGGAGGCAGGGGGTCACTGAAGCTTTCTTT. J is TRBJ1-1 and V is TRBV19; TRBD1 agrees at 7 bases. V was clipped by 6 bases and J by 4 bases; unmatched bases: 5. Germline V lookup: CDR1 LNHDA, CDR2 SQIVND (reference sequence). The CDR3 contains 13 residues.